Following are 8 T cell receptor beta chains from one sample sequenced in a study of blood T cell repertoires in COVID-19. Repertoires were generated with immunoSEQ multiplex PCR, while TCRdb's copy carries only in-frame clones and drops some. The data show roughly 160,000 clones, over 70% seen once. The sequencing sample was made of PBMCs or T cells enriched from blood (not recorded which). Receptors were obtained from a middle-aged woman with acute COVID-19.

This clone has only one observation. CDR3 loop: CASSLLAGGRRGTYNEQFF. CDR3 in DNA: TGTGCCAGCAGCTTACTAGCGGGAGGACGACGAGGAACCTACAATGAGCAGTTCTTC. This chain uses TRBV7-2 with TRBJ2-1; 11 bases are a match to TRBD2. The germline V gene has CDR1 SGHTA and CDR2 FQGNSA. The CDR3 covers 19 residues. J gave up 2 bases and V 2 bases, and 11 bases lay outside the gene matches.

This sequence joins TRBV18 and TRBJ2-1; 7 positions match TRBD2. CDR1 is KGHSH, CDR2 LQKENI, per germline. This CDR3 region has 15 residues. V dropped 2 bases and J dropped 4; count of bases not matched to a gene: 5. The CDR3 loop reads CASSPSSGDYNEQFF. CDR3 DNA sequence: TGTGCCAGCTCACCATCTAGCGGAGATTACAATGAGCAGTTCTTC.

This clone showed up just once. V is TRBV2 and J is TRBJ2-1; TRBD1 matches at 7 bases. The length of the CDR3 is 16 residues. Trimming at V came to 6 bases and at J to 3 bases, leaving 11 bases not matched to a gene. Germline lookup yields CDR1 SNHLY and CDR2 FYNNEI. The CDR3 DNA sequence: TGTGCCAGCAGCCCTAGGGGGCAGCGTGGCTACAATGAGCAGTTCTTC. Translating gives CASSPRGQRGYNEQFF.

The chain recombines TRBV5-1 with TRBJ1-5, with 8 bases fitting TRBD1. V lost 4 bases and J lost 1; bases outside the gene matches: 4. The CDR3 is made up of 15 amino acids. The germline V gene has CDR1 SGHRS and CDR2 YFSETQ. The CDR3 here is CASSLGTGSNQPQHF. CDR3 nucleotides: TGCGCCAGCAGCCTTGGGACAGGCAGCAATCAGCCCCAGCATTTT.

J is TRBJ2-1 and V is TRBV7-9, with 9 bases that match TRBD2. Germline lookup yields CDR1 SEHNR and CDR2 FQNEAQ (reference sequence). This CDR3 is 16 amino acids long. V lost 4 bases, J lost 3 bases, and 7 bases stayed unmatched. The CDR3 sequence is CASSSPLAGNYNEQFF. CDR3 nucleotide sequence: TGTGCCAGCAGCTCTCCTCTAGCGGGGAACTACAATGAGCAGTTCTTC.

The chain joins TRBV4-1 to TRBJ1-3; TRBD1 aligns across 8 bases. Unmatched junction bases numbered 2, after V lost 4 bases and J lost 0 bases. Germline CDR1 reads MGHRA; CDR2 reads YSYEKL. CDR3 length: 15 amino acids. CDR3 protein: CASSRGQGSGNTIYF. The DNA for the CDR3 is TGCGCCAGCAGCCGTGGACAGGGCTCTGGAAACACCATATATTTT.

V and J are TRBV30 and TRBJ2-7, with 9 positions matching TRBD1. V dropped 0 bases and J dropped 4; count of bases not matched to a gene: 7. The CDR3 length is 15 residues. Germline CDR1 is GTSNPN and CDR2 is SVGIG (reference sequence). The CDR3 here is CAWSVGTGYNYEQYF. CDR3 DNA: TGTGCCTGGAGTGTAGGGACAGGGTACAATTACGAGCAGTACTTC.

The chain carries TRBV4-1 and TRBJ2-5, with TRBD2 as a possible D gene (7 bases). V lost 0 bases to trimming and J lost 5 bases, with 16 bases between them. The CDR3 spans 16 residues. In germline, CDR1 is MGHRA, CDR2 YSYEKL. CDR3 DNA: TGCGCCAGCAGCCAAGAGGGAGGACTAGGGGGGGAGACCCAGTACTTC. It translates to CASSQEGGLGGETQYF.